This T cell receptor beta chain was recorded in a study of blood T cell repertoires in COVID-19. Repertoires were generated with immunoSEQ multiplex PCR, while TCRdb's copy carries only in-frame clones and drops some. The top ten hold about 8.2% of the sample, which has some 270,000 clones, approximately 85% seen once. The V end lost 3 bases, the J end lost 3 bases, and 13 bases lay between the germline ends. Looked up from germline, CDR1 is SGHRS and CDR2 is YFSETQ. The CDR3 loop spans 14 amino acids. The TCR originated in a woman aged 50 to 60 with acute COVID-19. The chain recombines TRBV5-1 with TRBJ2-7, with D possibly TRBD1 on 6 matching bases. The sample was PBMCs or T cells enriched from blood (not recorded which). DNA of the CDR3: TGCGCCAGCAGCTACCGGACAGATTACTACGAGCAGTACTTC. Its translation: CASSYRTDYYEQYF. Combining the CDR3 with reference TRBV5-1 and TRBJ2-7 gives the whole variable domain KAGVTQTPRYLIKTRGQQVTLSCSPISGHRSVSWYQQTPGQGLQFLFEYFSETQRNKGNFPGRFSGRQFSNSRSEMNVSTLELGDSALYLCASSYRTDYYEQYFGPGTRLTVT.